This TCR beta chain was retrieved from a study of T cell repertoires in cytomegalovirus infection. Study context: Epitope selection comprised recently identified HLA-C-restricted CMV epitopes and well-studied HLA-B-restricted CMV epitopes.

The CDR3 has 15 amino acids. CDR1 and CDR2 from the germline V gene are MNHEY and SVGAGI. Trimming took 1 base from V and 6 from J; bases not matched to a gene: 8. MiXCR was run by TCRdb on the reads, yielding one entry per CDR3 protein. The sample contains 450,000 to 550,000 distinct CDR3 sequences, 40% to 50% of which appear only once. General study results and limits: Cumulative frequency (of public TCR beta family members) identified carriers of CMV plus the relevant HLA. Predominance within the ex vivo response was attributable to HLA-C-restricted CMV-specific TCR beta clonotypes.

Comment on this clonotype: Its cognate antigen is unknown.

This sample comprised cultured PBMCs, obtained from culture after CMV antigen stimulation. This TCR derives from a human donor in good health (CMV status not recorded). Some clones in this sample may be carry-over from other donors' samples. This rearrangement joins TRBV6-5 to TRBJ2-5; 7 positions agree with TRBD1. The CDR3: CASSYWPHRGQTQYF. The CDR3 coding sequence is TGTGCCAGCAGTTACTGGCCTCACAGGGGCCAGACCCAGTACTTC.